This is a list of T cell receptor beta chains from one sample in a study of CD4 T cells in relation to SARS-CoV-2 and coronaviruses. These TCRs are of unknown antigen specificity. Assay: immunoSEQ multiplex PCR; the TCRdb copy retains only in-frame clones and omits some. The data show 20,000 to 30,000 clones, over 60% seen once. Sequenced sample: CD4+ T cells from PBMCs, cultured in vitro. Receptors originate from a human donor in good health. Each CDR3 is given without its conserved first and last residue.

v_gene	j_gene	CDR3aa
TRBV11-2	TRBJ1-1	ASSLVFPGSAF
TRBV29-1	TRBJ1-1	SVFDRVNTEAF
TRBV5-6	TRBJ2-5	ASSRMGLAGIQTQY
TRBV5-4	TRBJ1-1	ASSLAGQRLNTEAF
TRBV7-9	TRBJ1-1	ASSSPSDGDTEAF
TRBV27	TRBJ2-1	ASSPGLAGVGEQF
TRBV7-9	TRBJ1-5	ASSLVGAYSNQPQH
TRBV3-1/TRBV3-2	TRBJ2-5	ASSPRTSGTGETQY
TRBV7-3	TRBJ1-1	ASSLAPGPYTEAF
TRBV9	TRBJ1-1	ASSVVVGHTEAF
TRBV2	TRBJ2-7	ASGGEQY
TRBV29-1	TRBJ2-7	SVYNIYRSYEQY
TRBV25-1	TRBJ1-1	ASTGLLGAF
TRBV5-6	TRBJ1-2	ASSGYYYGYT